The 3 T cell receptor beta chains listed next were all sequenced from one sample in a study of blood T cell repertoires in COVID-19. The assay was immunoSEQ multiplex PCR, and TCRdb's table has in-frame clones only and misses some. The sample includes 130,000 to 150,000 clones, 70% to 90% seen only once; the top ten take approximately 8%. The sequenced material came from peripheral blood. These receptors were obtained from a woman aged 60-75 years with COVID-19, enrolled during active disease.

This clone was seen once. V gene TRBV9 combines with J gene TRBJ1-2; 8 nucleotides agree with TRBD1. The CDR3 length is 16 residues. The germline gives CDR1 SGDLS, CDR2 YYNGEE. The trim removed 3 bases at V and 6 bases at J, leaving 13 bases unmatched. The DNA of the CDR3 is TGTGCCAGCAGCGGGGGGGACAGGTACTACGAGGATGGCTACACCTTC. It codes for CASSGGDRYYEDGYTF.

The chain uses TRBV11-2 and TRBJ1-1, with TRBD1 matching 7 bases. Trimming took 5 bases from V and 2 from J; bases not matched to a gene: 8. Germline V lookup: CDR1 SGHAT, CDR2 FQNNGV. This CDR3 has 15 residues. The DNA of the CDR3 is TGTGCCAGCAGCCAGACAGGGTTGCTTAACACTGAAGCTTTCTTT. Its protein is CASSQTGLLNTEAFF.

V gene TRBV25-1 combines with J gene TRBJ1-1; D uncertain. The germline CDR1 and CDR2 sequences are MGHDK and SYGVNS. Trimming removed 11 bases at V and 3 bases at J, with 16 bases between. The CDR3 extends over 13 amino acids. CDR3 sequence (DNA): TGTGCCTGCGAAGGACGGCGGGACACTGAAGCTTTCTTT. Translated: CACEGRRDTEAFF.